The clone carrying this TCR beta chain was observed a handful of times. Its antigen remains unknown. The V gene end was trimmed by 3 bases and the J gene end by 1 base; junction bases not matched to a gene: 5. The V gene's germline CDR1 is KGHSH and CDR2 LQKENI. The CDR3 is 15 residues long. These data originate in a study of cytomegalovirus exposure and HLA in healthy donors. Vbeta (60) and Jbeta (13) primers were used in the PCR. Repertoires were generated with immunoSEQ multiplex PCR, while TCRdb's copy carries only in-frame clones and drops some. The table has 120,000 or so clones, more than 70% seen once; the top ten hold under 9.5%. General observations from the study: Accurate prediction of HLA-A and HLA-B alleles (for most subjects) was reportedly achieved from TCR beta sequences.

Donors in the study were healthy people who gave bone marrow. The sequenced sample consisted of PBMCs. This clonotype was sampled from a woman in her forties or fifties in good health and CMV-seropositive. The V gene is TRBV18, the J gene TRBJ2-7; 8 nucleotides match TRBD1. CDR3 sequence (DNA): TGTGCCAGCTCACCGTCCGGGACAGGATCCTACGAGCAGTACTTC. Translating it yields CASSPSGTGSYEQYF. Based on the CDR3 plus reference TRBV18 and TRBJ2-7, the full variable domain is NAGVMQNPRHLVRRRGQEARLRCSPMKGHSHVYWYRQLPEEGLKFMVYLQKENIIDESGMPKERFSAEFPKEGPSILRIQQVVRGDSAAYFCASSPSGTGSYEQYFGPGTRLTVT.